Each of the 16 T cell receptor beta chains below was sequenced from the same sample in a study of blood T cells in healthy people across ages. Primed by a sample-barcoded 5' primer and a J-beta primer mix, a second PCR proceeded for roughly 6 to 12 cycles. MiXCR was run by TCRdb on the 5' RACE reads, yielding one entry per CDR3 protein. The data contain about 1 million distinct CDR3 sequences, 45% of them singletons. The sequencing input was blood. Every receptor here comes from a woman in her sixties or seventies in good health.

This clonotype showed up just once. At one end the junction does not follow the germline gene, possibly because of a read error. This chain uses TRBV5-1 with TRBJ2-3; 7 bases are shared with TRBD1. This CDR3 is 16 amino acids long. Germline values: CDR1 SGHRS, CDR2 YFSETQ. The CDR3 spells CASSLWGTASTDTQYF. The CDR3 DNA is TGCGCCAGCAGCTTGTGGGGGACAGCTAGCACAGACACGCAGTATTTT. Based on the CDR3 plus reference TRBV5-1 and TRBJ2-3, the full variable domain is KAGVTQTPRYLIKTRGQQVTLSCSPISGHRSVSWYQQTPGQGLQFLFEYFSETQRNKGNFPGRFSGRQFSNSRSEMNVSTLELGDSALYLCASSLWGTASTDTQYFGPGTRLTVL.

This chain connects TRBV6-5 to TRBJ1-4; a possible D gene is TRBD1 (5 bases). The CDR3 extends over 15 amino acids. Germline CDR1 MNHEY, CDR2 SVGAGI. Trimming pared 2 bases from V and 5 bases from J, leaving 12 bases between. This CDR3 is CASSYAQGNNEKLFF. In DNA form, the CDR3 reads TGTGCCAGCAGTTACGCGCAGGGAAACAATGAAAAACTGTTTTTT.

J is TRBJ2-3 and V is TRBV7-2; TRBD2 matches 8 bases. Trimming cost V 0 bases and J 3 bases; bases outside gene matches: 5. The germline gives CDR1 SGHTA, CDR2 FQGNSA. This CDR3 contains 16 residues. The DNA of the CDR3 is TGTGCCAGCAGCTTAGCTAGCGGGACTCGGACAGATACGCAGTATTTT. This codes for CASSLASGTRTDTQYF.

This chain links TRBV9 with TRBJ1-5; a possible D gene is TRBD1 (5 bases). Between the trimmed V and J ends, which lost 7 bases and 7 bases, there was a span of 15 bases. CDR1 and CDR2 (germline): SGDLS, YYNGEE. The CDR3 has 13 residues. In DNA, the CDR3 is TGTGCCAGCGGTACGGGGGTAGGGCAGCCCCAGCATTTT. Protein: CASGTGVGQPQHF.

In its sample, this clonotype was seen a few times. V and J are TRBV12-3 or TRBV12-4 and TRBJ1-1; D uncertain. Between the trimmed V and J ends, which lost 3 bases and 4 bases, there was a span of 9 bases. The CDR3 consists of 13 residues. The CDR3 sequence is CASSFELSTEAFF. The CDR3 nucleotides read TGTGCCAGCAGTTTTGAACTCTCCACTGAAGCTTTCTTT.

This clonotype has more than one count but fewer than ten. This sequence joins TRBV13 and TRBJ2-3; 10 nucleotides line up with TRBD2. Germline-derived CDR1 and CDR2 are PRHDT and FYEKMQ (reference sequence). The V segment lost 6 bases and the J segment 5 bases; nucleotides outside the gene matches: 11. CDR3 length: 16 residues. The CDR3 here is CASSLLAGEKKDTQYF. The CDR3 nucleotides are TGTGCCAGCAGTCTTCTAGCGGGAGAGAAAAAAGATACGCAGTATTTT. Full variable domain (remainder filled in from reference TRBV13 and TRBJ2-3): AAGVIQSPRHLIKEKRETATLKCYPIPRHDTVYWYQQGPGQDPQFLISFYEKMQSDKGSIPDRFSAQQFSDYHSELNMSSLELGDSALYFCASSLLAGEKKDTQYFGPGTRLTVL.

V and J are TRBV28 and TRBJ1-2; D possibly corresponds to TRBD1 (5 bases). This CDR3 region has 12 residues. V gave up 7 bases and J gave up 3 bases, with 9 bases separating them. Germline CDR1 and CDR2: MDHEN and SYDVKM. DNA for the CDR3: TGTGCCAGCAATACGGGGGACTATGGCTACACCTTC. Residues: CASNTGDYGYTF.

The gene calls are TRBV20-1 and TRBJ2-5; 7 bases are shared with TRBD1. V trimming: 6 bases; J trimming: 2 bases; junction bases outside the gene matches: 12. The CDR3 contains 15 residues. Germline CDR1 is DFQATT and CDR2 is SNEGSKA (reference sequence). The CDR3: CSAEAGTDIQETQYF. The CDR3 DNA is TGCAGTGCCGAGGCTGGGACAGACATACAAGAGACCCAGTACTTC.

This clonotype was seen a few times. V is TRBV12-3 or TRBV12-4 and J is TRBJ2-5; D unclear. Trimming removed 1 base from V and 1 base from J, with 10 bases in between. CDR3 length equals 15 residues. The CDR3 protein is CASSLVARVQETQYF. The CDR3 nucleotides read TGTGCCAGCAGTTTAGTGGCTAGGGTCCAAGAGACCCAGTACTTC.

This chain connects TRBV20-1 to TRBJ2-7; 7 bases align to TRBD1. The CDR3 runs 12 residues. The ends lost 6 bases at V and 5 bases at J; junction bases unmatched: 7. Germline CDR1 reads DFQATT; CDR2 reads SNEGSKA (reference sequence). The CDR3 spells CSARQGSNEQYF. Here the CDR3 DNA reads TGCAGTGCGCGACAGGGATCCAACGAGCAGTACTTC.

This clonotype turned up a few times. V is TRBV2 and J is TRBJ2-1, with D unresolved. This CDR3 has 13 residues. The V gene's germline CDR1 is SNHLY and CDR2 FYNNEI. The germline V and J ends were trimmed by 6 bases and 9 bases, with 15 bases remaining between them. The CDR3 region is CASRTFVVPEQFF. In DNA form, the CDR3 reads TGTGCCAGCAGGACTTTTGTGGTCCCTGAGCAGTTCTTC.

The chain is built from TRBV10-3 and TRBJ2-7; possibly TRBD1 or TRBD2 for D (5 bases each). The closer fit of TRBJ2-5 to the DNA end suggests the J call may be wrong. The V gene's germline CDR1 is ENHRY and CDR2 SYGVKD. There are 15 residues in the CDR3. CDR3 loop: CAISGGAGYEKTQYF. In DNA form, the CDR3 reads TGTGCCATCAGTGGAGGGGCAGGGTATGAAAAGACCCAGTACTTC.

The chain combines TRBV20-1 with TRBJ1-5; no definite D call. Deletions cut 0 bases from V and 8 bases from J, with 20 bases between. In germline, CDR1 is DFQATT, CDR2 SNEGSKA (reference sequence). CDR3 length: 16 amino acids. CDR3 in DNA: TGCAGTGCTAGAGATCTTTTGTACGGCAAAGGCGAGCCCCAGCATTTT. Translated: CSARDLLYGKGEPQHF.

V gene TRBV11-2 combines with J gene TRBJ2-1; D perhaps matches TRBD2 (6 bases). V lost 4 bases and J lost 0, with 10 bases in between. The CDR3 sequence is 15 residues long. Germline CDR1 reads SGHAT; CDR2 reads FQNNGV. CDR3 sequence reads: CASSSRDFSYNEQFF. CDR3 bases: TGTGCCAGCAGCTCGAGGGACTTCTCCTACAATGAGCAGTTCTTC.

The chain is built from TRBV3-1 and TRBJ1-4; 7 bases line up with TRBD1. Trimming at V came to 2 bases and at J to 7 bases, leaving 10 bases not matched to a gene. The germline gives CDR1 LGHDT, CDR2 YNNKEL (reference sequence). The CDR3 has 16 residues. Here the CDR3 reads CASSQSWGQRAEKLFF. The CDR3 DNA is TGTGCCAGCAGCCAATCTTGGGGACAGCGAGCTGAAAAACTGTTTTTT. The full variable domain, rest sourced from reference TRBV3-1 and TRBJ1-4, is DTAVSQTPKYLVTQMGNDKSIKCEQNLGHDTMYWYKQDSKKFLKIMFSYNNKELIINETVPNRFSPKSPDKAHLNLHINSLELGDSAVYFCASSQSWGQRAEKLFFGSGTQLSVL.

There are a few counts of this clonotype. The gene calls are TRBV20-1 and TRBJ2-7, with D possibly matching TRBD1 (5 bases). The V gene's germline CDR1 is DFQATT and CDR2 SNEGSKA (reference sequence). Trimming took 3 bases from V and 3 from J, leaving 15 bases between them. The CDR3 has 14 residues. The CDR3 spells CSASTRGSYYEQYF. The DNA of the CDR3 is TGCAGTGCTAGCACAAGGGGCTCCTACTACGAGCAGTACTTC.